Listed here are 31 T cell receptor beta chains from one sample, sequenced in a study of blood T cells in healthy people across ages (dated by TCRdb to between 2015 and 2016). The receptor library was made with 5' RACE. The sequencer listed for this sample is Illumina HiSeq 2500. A second PCR of roughly 7 to 11 cycles was performed with a sample-barcoded 5' primer and a J-beta primer mix. TCRdb's own reprocessing of the public reads used fastp at Q25 and MiXCR and kept productive beta chains. Rows are combined by CDR3 protein, so each entry shows the most common genes and DNA. For this sample the table gives roughly 1.5 million distinct CDR3 sequences, of which 42% were detected only once. The top ten clonotypes cover about 4.1% of the sample. What was sequenced was blood. The receptors come from a woman under 30 in good health.

The V gene is TRBV6-2 or TRBV6-3, the J gene TRBJ2-7, with TRBD2 identical over 10 bases. The CDR3 has 16 residues. With 0 bases clipped from V and 1 base from J, the junction kept 3 bases outside the gene matches. Per germline, CDR1 MNHEY and CDR2 SVGEGT. CDR3 sequence reads: CASSYSSGRRSYEQYF. The CDR3 DNA is TGTGCCAGCAGTTACTCTAGCGGGAGGAGGTCCTACGAGCAGTACTTC.

This clonotype was observed a few times. This sequence joins TRBV20-1 and TRBJ2-2, with unresolved D. V was pared by 3 bases and J by 6 bases, with 11 bases between. Germline loops: CDR1 DFQATT, CDR2 SNEGSKA (reference sequence). CDR3 length: 13 amino acids. The CDR3 DNA follows: TGCAGTGCTAGGGCAAGCGTGGCCGGGGAGCTGTTTTTT. It translates to CSARASVAGELFF.

The chain is built from TRBV6-2 or TRBV6-3 and TRBJ2-3; D unresolved. Germline CDR1 reads MNHEY; CDR2 reads SVGEGT. The V end lost 5 bases, the J end lost 6 bases, and 21 bases lay between the germline ends. The CDR3 is 16 amino acids. The CDR3 DNA is TGTGCCAGCAGTACCTACCGACCGACTGGATGGGATACGCAGTATTTT. Its protein is CASSTYRPTGWDTQYF.

V gene TRBV7-9 combines with J gene TRBJ1-1; D might be TRBD1 (5 bases). Trimming stripped 5 bases from V and 3 bases from J, with 19 bases between. This CDR3 contains 16 residues. CDR1 and CDR2 (germline): SEHNR, FQNEAQ (reference sequence). CDR3 in amino acids: CASSTPRAGLDTEAFF. The CDR3 DNA reads TGTGCCAGCAGCACCCCTAGGGCAGGGTTGGACACTGAAGCTTTCTTT.

This clonotype was counted a few times. The chain uses TRBV4-3 and TRBJ2-1, with 8 bases fitting TRBD2. Trimming cost V 4 bases and J 3 bases; bases outside gene matches: 5. There are 15 residues in the CDR3. Germline V gene data show CDR1 as LGHNA and CDR2 as YSLEER. The CDR3 protein is CASSPGSGNYNEQFF. The CDR3, as DNA: TGCGCCAGCAGCCCCGGTAGCGGGAACTACAATGAGCAGTTCTTC.

In this sample, this clonotype turned up a few times. This rearrangement joins TRBV7-9 to TRBJ1-2; possible D gene TRBD1, 6 bases. The CDR3 spans 13 residues. V was clipped by 4 bases and J by 7 bases, with 13 bases between them. The germline V gene has CDR1 SEHNR and CDR2 FQNEAQ (reference sequence). Here the CDR3 DNA reads TGTGCCAGCAGCTCCGGACGGGGGCTTGGCTACACCTTC. It specifies CASSSGRGLGYTF.

The CDR3 here is CASSLGVRVVLNEQYF. In DNA form, the CDR3 reads TGTGCCAGCAGCTTAGGTGTCAGGGTCGTTTTAAACGAGCAGTACTTC. The V call is TRBV7-2, the J call TRBJ2-7; tentatively, D is TRBD1 (5 bases). Germline V gene data show CDR1 as SGHTA and CDR2 as FQGNSA. V gave up 1 base and J gave up 5 bases, with 18 bases separating them. CDR3 length: 16 amino acids. Full variable domain (outside the CDR3, taken from reference TRBV7-2 and TRBJ2-7): GAGVSQSPSNKVTEKGKDVELRCDPISGHTALYWYRQSLGQGLEFLIYFQGNSAPDKSGLPSDRFSAERTGGSVSTLTIQRTQQEDSAVYLCASSLGVRVVLNEQYFGPGTRLTVT.

The genes are TRBV14 and TRBJ1-1; no definite D call. Trimming took 2 bases from V and 7 from J, leaving 11 bases between them. Looked up from germline, CDR1 is SGHDN and CDR2 is FVKESK. The CDR3 totals 13 residues. CDR3 nucleotides: TGTGCCAGCAGCCAACGACCGCACGTTGAAGCTTTCTTT. This sequence encodes CASSQRPHVEAFF.

This clonotype was seen a handful of times. The V and J genes are TRBV9 and TRBJ2-1; 7 bases agree with TRBD1. Germline lookup yields CDR1 SGDLS and CDR2 YYNGEE. The junction had 11 bases not matched to a gene; V was cut back by 4 bases and J by 4 bases. The CDR3 runs to 16 residues. In DNA, the CDR3 is TGTGCCAGCAGCCCCCGGACAGGAGAAGGGTACAATGAGCAGTTCTTC. Translating gives CASSPRTGEGYNEQFF. The variable domain in full, completed from reference TRBV9 and TRBJ2-1, reads DSGVTQTPKHLITATGQRVTLRCSPRSGDLSVYWYQQSLDQGLQFLIQYYNGEERAKGNILERFSAQQFPDLHSELNLSSLELGDSALYFCASSPRTGEGYNEQFFGPGTRLTVL.

The rearrangement links TRBV29-1 to TRBJ1-2; TRBD1 aligns across 7 bases. The J segment lost 0 bases and the V segment lost 3 bases, leaving 7 bases of the junction unmatched. Germline V gene lookup returns CDR1 SQVTM and CDR2 ANQGSEA. The CDR3 is made up of 15 amino acids. The CDR3: CSVEGTAVTNYGYTF. DNA of the CDR3: TGCAGCGTTGAGGGGACAGCCGTTACTAACTATGGCTACACCTTC.

This clonotype has a count of ten or more. This chain links TRBV25-1 with TRBJ2-2; 11 positions agree with TRBD2. Germline assignment: CDR1 MGHDK and CDR2 SYGVNS. Trimming at V came to 3 bases and at J to 3 bases, leaving 0 bases not matched to a gene. The CDR3 runs 15 residues. CDR3 nucleotides: TGTGCCAGCAGTGAGGGACTAGCGGACACCGGGGAGCTGTTTTTT. Translating gives CASSEGLADTGELFF. The full variable domain, with the rest looked up from reference TRBV25-1 and TRBJ2-2, is EADIYQTPRYLVIGTGKKITLECSQTMGHDKMYWYQQDPGMELHLIHYSYGVNSTEKGDLSSESTVSRIRTEHFPLTLESARPSHTSQYLCASSEGLADTGELFFGEGSRLTVL.

The chain has TRBV29-1 and TRBJ1-1; perhaps TRBD1 as D (6 bases). The CDR3 has 16 amino acids. CDR1 and CDR2 from the germline V gene are SQVTM and ANQGSEA. The V and J ends lost 5 bases and 6 bases respectively, with 25 bases between them. CDR3 nucleotides: TGCAGCGTTTTAAATTTGATAGGGGGGGAAGACGCTGAAGCTTTCTTT. This translates into CSVLNLIGGEDAEAFF.

In its sample, this clonotype was seen a few times. The chain is built from TRBV20-1 and TRBJ1-5; D uncertain. Germline assignment: CDR1 DFQATT and CDR2 SNEGSKA (reference sequence). This CDR3 is 14 amino acids long. The germline V and J ends were trimmed by 5 bases and 4 bases, with 15 bases remaining between them. The CDR3 region has the DNA TGCAGTGCTGAGGGTGACCGGGAAAATCAGCCCCAGCATTTT. Amino acid sequence: CSAEGDRENQPQHF.

V gene TRBV20-1 combines with J gene TRBJ1-5; D is ambiguous. CDR1 and CDR2 (germline): DFQATT, SNEGSKA (reference sequence). The CDR3 runs 14 residues. The V and J ends lost 0 bases and 0 bases respectively, with 6 bases between them. The CDR3, as DNA: TGCAGTGCTAGAGAGTGGAATAGCAATCAGCCCCAGCATTTT. Residues: CSAREWNSNQPQHF.

The chain joins TRBV20-1 to TRBJ1-2; D is undetermined. Per the germline V gene, CDR1 is DFQATT and CDR2 is SNEGSKA (reference sequence). The V end lost 0 bases, the J end lost 5 bases, and 7 bases lay between the germline ends. This CDR3 has 12 amino acids. In DNA, the CDR3 is TGCAGTGCTAGAGATCTTGGATATGGCTACACCTTC. Amino acid sequence: CSARDLGYGYTF.

A few counts support this clonotype. The rearrangement joins TRBV10-3 to TRBJ2-7; TRBD1 aligns across 9 bases. This CDR3 spans 17 amino acids. V gave up 3 bases and J gave up 1 base; unmatched junction bases: 10. Per germline, CDR1 ENHRY and CDR2 SYGVKD. The CDR3 DNA reads as TGTGCCATCAGTGACCCCTCTCGACAGGGGGGGTCCTACGAGCAGTACTTC. Encoded protein: CAISDPSRQGGSYEQYF.

The chain uses TRBV30 and TRBJ2-1, with a weak D call TRBD2 (6 bases). The CDR3 length is 15 residues. The germline V and J ends were trimmed by 3 bases and 0 bases, with 12 bases remaining between them. CDR1 is GTSNPN and CDR2 is SVGIG in the germline V gene (reference sequence). The CDR3 reads CAWRASESSYNEQFF. The DNA for the CDR3 is TGTGCCTGGAGGGCTAGCGAGAGCTCCTACAATGAGCAGTTCTTC.

This clonotype has more than one count but fewer than ten. The chain is built from TRBV7-3 and TRBJ2-7; no clear D. CDR1 and CDR2 from the germline V gene are SGHTA and FQGTGA. This CDR3 spans 14 amino acids. V was shortened by 5 bases and J by 0 bases, with 11 bases between the two germline ends. The CDR3 nucleotides are TGTGCCAGCAGCACAGACACGAGCTCCTACGAGCAGTACTTC. Its translation is CASSTDTSSYEQYF.

This clonotype has more than one count but fewer than ten. The chain uses TRBV5-6 and TRBJ2-3; D possibly corresponds to TRBD1 (5 bases). The germline CDR1 and CDR2 sequences are SGHDT and YYEEEE. The CDR3 runs 16 residues. The V end was cut by 0 bases, the J end by 0 bases, with 11 bases between. CDR3: CASSLESGPSTDTQYF. The CDR3 DNA is TGTGCCAGCAGCTTGGAATCAGGGCCGAGCACAGATACGCAGTATTTT.

This chain connects TRBV5-6 to TRBJ1-2; D is unresolved. Trimming cost V 0 bases and J 0 bases, with 15 bases left between them. Germline assignment: CDR1 SGHDT and CDR2 YYEEEE. The length of the CDR3 is 17 residues. The CDR3 nucleotides are TGTGCCAGCAGCTTGGCGTGGCCGGACCGCTCTAACTATGGCTACACCTTC. Its translation: CASSLAWPDRSNYGYTF.

The chain links TRBV20-1 to TRBJ2-3, with 14 bases that match TRBD2. Germline V gene sequence: CDR1 DFQATT, CDR2 SNEGSKA (reference sequence). Germline trimming cut 1 base from V and 6 bases from J; bases unmatched to any gene: 9. CDR3 length: 17 residues. Here the CDR3 DNA reads TGCAGTGCTAGAGGGGGGACTAGCGGGAGTATAACGGATACGCAGTATTTT. It codes for CSARGGTSGSITDTQYF.

This clonotype came up a few times. The chain uses TRBV4-2 and TRBJ2-7; unclear D gene. The V end lost 4 bases, the J end lost 7 bases, and 17 bases lay between the germline ends. The length of the CDR3 is 14 residues. CDR1 and CDR2 (germline): LGHNA, YNFKEQ. The CDR3 protein is CASSPSNGLYEQYF. In DNA form, the CDR3 reads TGTGCCAGCAGCCCTTCGAATGGCTTGTATGAGCAGTACTTC.

A single count supports this clonotype. The chain has TRBV7-2 and TRBJ1-2; possibly TRBD1 for D (6 bases). Per germline, CDR1 SGHTA and CDR2 FQGNSA. The CDR3 has 15 amino acids. The ends were cut back, 1 base at V and 7 bases at J, with 16 bases in the middle. CDR3 loop: CASSLGGPPRGGYTF. In DNA form, the CDR3 reads TGTGCCAGCAGCTTAGGGGGGCCTCCTAGGGGTGGCTACACCTTC.

The chain uses TRBV12-3 or TRBV12-4 and TRBJ1-5; possibly TRBD1 for D (5 bases). This CDR3 region has 13 residues. V lost 6 bases and J 5 bases, leaving 11 bases between the germline ends. CDR3 coding DNA: TGTGCCAGCAGGCGTGGACAAGATCAGCCCCAGCATTTT. Its protein product is CASRRGQDQPQHF.

This clonotype is a singleton in its sample. V usage is TRBV20-1 and J usage is TRBJ2-7, with D perhaps matching TRBD2 (5 bases). Germline loops: CDR1 DFQATT, CDR2 SNEGSKA (reference sequence). Trimming removed 3 bases at V and 0 bases at J, with 12 bases between. The CDR3 has 14 amino acids. CDR3 sequence reads: CSARTTENSYEQYF. The CDR3 region has the DNA TGCAGTGCTAGGACTACCGAAAACTCCTACGAGCAGTACTTC.

This rearrangement joins TRBV7-9 to TRBJ2-7, with D possibly matching TRBD1 (6 bases). Germline CDR1 reads SEHNR; CDR2 reads FQNEAQ (reference sequence). The CDR3 contains 14 residues. Trimming left V 6 bases short and J 3 bases short, with 15 bases between. Here the CDR3 reads CASSSRDIDYEQYF. CDR3 DNA sequence: TGTGCCAGCAGTTCAAGGGACATTGACTACGAGCAGTACTTC.

This clonotype was observed a handful of times. The genes are TRBV4-1 and TRBJ2-7; D could derive from TRBD1 or TRBD2 (5 bases each). V lost 1 base and J lost 0, with 13 bases in between. Germline-derived CDR1 and CDR2 are MGHRA and YSYEKL. The CDR3 sequence is 16 residues long. CDR3 loop: CASSQGYEGSSYEQYF. CDR3 DNA: TGCGCCAGCAGCCAAGGTTATGAGGGGAGCTCCTACGAGCAGTACTTC.

The chain uses TRBV4-3 and TRBJ1-2, with TRBD1 identical over 7 bases. The ends lost 1 base at V and 2 bases at J; junction bases unmatched: 10. This CDR3 spans 17 amino acids. Germline V gene sequence: CDR1 LGHNA, CDR2 YSLEER. CDR3: CASSQAPWKGANYGYTF. The CDR3 DNA reads as TGCGCCAGCAGCCAAGCTCCGTGGAAGGGGGCGAACTATGGCTACACCTTC.

The chain combines TRBV7-2 with TRBJ1-1; the D is unclear. Germline values: CDR1 SGHTA, CDR2 FQGNSA. The CDR3 is 15 residues long. Trimming pared 5 bases from V and 1 base from J, leaving 14 bases between. The CDR3 region has the DNA TGTGCCAGCAGCCGCCTGGGCCCCGCGAACACTGAAGCTTTCTTT. It translates to CASSRLGPANTEAFF.

This clonotype has only a few counts. The V call is TRBV20-1, the J call TRBJ2-1, with a weak D call TRBD1 (5 bases). V shed 7 bases and J shed 8 bases, with 15 bases lying between them. The CDR3 has 12 amino acids. CDR1 is DFQATT and CDR2 is SNEGSKA in the germline V gene (reference sequence). CDR3 region: CSGQGGSDEQFF. As DNA, the CDR3 is TGCAGTGGTCAGGGTGGTTCCGATGAGCAGTTCTTC.

This clonotype was detected a few times. V gene TRBV7-9 combines with J gene TRBJ2-7, with D perhaps given as TRBD1 or TRBD2 (5 bases each). The length of the CDR3 is 15 residues. Per germline, CDR1 SEHNR and CDR2 FQNEAQ (reference sequence). V lost 1 base, J lost 2 bases, and 12 bases lay in between. The CDR3 reads CASSLDRDGTYEQYF. The CDR3 DNA follows: TGTGCCAGCAGCTTAGACCGGGACGGAACCTACGAGCAGTACTTC.